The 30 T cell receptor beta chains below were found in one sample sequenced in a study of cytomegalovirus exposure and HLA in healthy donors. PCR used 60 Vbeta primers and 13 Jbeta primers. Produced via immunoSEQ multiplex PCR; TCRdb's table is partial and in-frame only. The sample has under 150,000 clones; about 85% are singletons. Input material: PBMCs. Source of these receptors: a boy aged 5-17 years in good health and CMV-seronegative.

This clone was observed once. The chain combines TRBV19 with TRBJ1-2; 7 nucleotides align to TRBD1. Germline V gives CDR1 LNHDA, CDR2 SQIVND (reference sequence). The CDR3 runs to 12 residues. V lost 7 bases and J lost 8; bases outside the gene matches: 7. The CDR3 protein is CASKTGERGYTF. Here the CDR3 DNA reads TGTGCCAGTAAAACAGGGGAGCGCGGCTACACCTTC.

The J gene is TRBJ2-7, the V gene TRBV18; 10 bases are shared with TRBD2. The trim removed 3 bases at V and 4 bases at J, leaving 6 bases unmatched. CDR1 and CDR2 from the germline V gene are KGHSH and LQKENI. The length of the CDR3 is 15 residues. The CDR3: CASSPEREGRYEQYF. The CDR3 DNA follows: TGTGCCAGCTCACCCGAGCGGGAGGGCCGGTACGAGCAGTACTTC.

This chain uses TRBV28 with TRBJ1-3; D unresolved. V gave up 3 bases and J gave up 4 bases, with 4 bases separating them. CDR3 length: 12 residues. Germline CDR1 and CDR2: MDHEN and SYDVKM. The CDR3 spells CASSFRGNTIYF. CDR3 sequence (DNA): TGTGCCAGCAGTTTCAGGGGAAACACCATATATTTT.

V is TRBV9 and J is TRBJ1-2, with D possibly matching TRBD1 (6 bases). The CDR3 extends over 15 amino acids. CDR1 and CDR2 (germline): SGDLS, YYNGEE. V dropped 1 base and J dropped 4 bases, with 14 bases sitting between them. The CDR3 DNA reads TGTGCCAGCAGCGTAACGGGGGGGGCTGGCTATGGCTACACCTTC. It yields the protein CASSVTGGAGYGYTF. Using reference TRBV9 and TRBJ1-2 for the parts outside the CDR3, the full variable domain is DSGVTQTPKHLITATGQRVTLRCSPRSGDLSVYWYQQSLDQGLQFLIQYYNGEERAKGNILERFSAQQFPDLHSELNLSSLELGDSALYFCASSVTGGAGYGYTFGSGTRLTVV.

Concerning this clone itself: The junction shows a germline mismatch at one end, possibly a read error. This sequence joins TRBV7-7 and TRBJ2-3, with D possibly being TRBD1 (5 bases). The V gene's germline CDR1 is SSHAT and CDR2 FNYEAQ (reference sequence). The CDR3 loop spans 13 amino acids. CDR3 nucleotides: TGTGCTAGCAGCCTATTGACAGCAGATACGCAGTATTTT. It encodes CASSLLTADTQYF.

CDR3 sequence (DNA): TGTGCCAGCAGCCCTAGTAGCCAGGGTAATCAGCCCCAGCATTTT. The encoded protein is CASSPSSQGNQPQHF. The V gene is TRBV7-2, the J gene TRBJ1-5; a weak D match, TRBD1 (5 bases). CDR1 and CDR2 (germline): SGHTA, FQGNSA. The CDR3 extends over 15 amino acids. Trimming shortened V by 5 bases and J by 4 bases, and 15 bases separated the two germline ends.

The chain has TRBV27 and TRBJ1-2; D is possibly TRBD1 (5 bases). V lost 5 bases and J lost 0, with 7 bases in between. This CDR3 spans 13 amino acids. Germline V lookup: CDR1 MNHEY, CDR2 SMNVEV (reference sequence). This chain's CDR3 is CASSGHTNYGYTF. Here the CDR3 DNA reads TGTGCCAGCAGTGGACATACTAACTATGGCTACACCTTC.

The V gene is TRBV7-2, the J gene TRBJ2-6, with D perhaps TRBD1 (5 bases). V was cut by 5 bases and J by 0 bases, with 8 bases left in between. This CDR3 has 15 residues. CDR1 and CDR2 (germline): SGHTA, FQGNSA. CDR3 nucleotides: TGTGCCAGCAGCACGACAGTCTCTGGGGCCAACGTCCTGACTTTC. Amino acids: CASSTTVSGANVLTF. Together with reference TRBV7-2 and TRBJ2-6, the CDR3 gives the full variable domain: GAGVSQSPSNKVTEKGKDVELRCDPISGHTALYWYRQSLGQGLEFLIYFQGNSAPDKSGLPSDRFSAERTGGSVSTLTIQRTQQEDSAVYLCASSTTVSGANVLTFGAGSRLTVL.

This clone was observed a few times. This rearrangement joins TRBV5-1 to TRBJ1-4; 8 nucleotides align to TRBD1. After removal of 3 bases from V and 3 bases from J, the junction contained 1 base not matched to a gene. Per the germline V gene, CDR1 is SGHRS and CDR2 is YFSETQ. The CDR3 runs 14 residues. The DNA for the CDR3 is TGCGCCAGCAGCTGGGGACAGGCTAATGAAAAACTGTTTTTT. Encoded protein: CASSWGQANEKLFF.

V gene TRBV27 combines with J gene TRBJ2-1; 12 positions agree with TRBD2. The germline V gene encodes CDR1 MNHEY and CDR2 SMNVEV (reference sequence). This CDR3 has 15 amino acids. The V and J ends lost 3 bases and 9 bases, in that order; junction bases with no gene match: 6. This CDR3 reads CASSFGTSGGLEQFF. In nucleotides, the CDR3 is TGTGCCAGCAGTTTCGGTACTAGCGGGGGGCTTGAGCAGTTCTTC.

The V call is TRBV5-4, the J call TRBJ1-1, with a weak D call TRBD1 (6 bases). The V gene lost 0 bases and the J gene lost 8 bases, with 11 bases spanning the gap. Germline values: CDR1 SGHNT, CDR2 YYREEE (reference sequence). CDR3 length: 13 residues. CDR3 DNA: TGTGCCAGCAGCTTGGGGGGAACAGGGGAAGCTTTCTTT. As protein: CASSLGGTGEAFF. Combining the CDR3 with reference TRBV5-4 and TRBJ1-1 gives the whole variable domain ETGVTQSPTHLIKTRGQQVTLRCSSQSGHNTVSWYQQALGQGPQFIFQYYREEENGRGNFPPRFSGLQFPNYSSELNVNALELDDSALYLCASSLGGTGEAFFGQGTRLTVV.

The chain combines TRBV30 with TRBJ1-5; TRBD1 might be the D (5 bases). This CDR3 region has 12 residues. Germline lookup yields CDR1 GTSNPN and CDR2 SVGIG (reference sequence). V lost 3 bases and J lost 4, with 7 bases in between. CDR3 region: CAWSRGNQPQHF. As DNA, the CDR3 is TGTGCCTGGAGCCGGGGGAATCAGCCCCAGCATTTT.

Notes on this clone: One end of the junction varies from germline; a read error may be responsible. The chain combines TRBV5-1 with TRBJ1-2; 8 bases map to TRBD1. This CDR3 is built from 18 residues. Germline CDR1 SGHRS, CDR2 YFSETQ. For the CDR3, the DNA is TGCGCCAGCAGCTTGGCTGGCCAGGGGGCTTGGGCTAACTATGGCTACCCCTTC. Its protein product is CASSLAGQGAWANYGYPF.

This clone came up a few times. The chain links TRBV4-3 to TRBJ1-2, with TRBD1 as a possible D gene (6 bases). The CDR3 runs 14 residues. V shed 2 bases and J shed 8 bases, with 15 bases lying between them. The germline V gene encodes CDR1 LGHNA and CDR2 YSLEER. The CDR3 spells CASSQRTGGEGYTF. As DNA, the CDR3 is TGCGCCAGCAGCCAACGTACGGGGGGCGAGGGCTACACCTTC.

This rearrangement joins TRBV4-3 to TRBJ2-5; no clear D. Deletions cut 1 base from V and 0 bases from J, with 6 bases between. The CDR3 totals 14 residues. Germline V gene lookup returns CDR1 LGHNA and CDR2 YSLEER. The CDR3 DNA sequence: TGCGCCAGCAGCCAAGGCCGGTACCAAGAGACCCAGTACTTC. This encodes CASSQGRYQETQYF.

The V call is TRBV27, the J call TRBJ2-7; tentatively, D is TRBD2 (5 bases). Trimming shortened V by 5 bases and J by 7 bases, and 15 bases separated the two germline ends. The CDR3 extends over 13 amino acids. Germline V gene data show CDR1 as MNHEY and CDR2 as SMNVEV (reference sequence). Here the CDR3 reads CASSLGLGLEQYF. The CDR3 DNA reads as TGTGCCAGCAGTCTCGGACTGGGGTTGGAGCAGTACTTC.

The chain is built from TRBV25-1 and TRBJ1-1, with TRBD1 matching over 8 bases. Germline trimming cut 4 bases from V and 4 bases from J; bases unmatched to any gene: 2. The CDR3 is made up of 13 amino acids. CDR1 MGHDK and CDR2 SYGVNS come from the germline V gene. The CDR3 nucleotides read TGTGCCAGCAGTGGCACAGGGGGCACTGAAGCTTTCTTT. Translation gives CASSGTGGTEAFF. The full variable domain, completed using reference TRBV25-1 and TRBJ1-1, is EADIYQTPRYLVIGTGKKITLECSQTMGHDKMYWYQQDPGMELHLIHYSYGVNSTEKGDLSSESTVSRIRTEHFPLTLESARPSHTSQYLCASSGTGGTEAFFGQGTRLTVV.

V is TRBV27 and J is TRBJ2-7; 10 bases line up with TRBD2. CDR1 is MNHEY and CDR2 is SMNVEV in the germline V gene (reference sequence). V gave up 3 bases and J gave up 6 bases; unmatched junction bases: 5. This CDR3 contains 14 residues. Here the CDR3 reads CASSFVAGGAEQYF. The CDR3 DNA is TGTGCCAGCAGTTTTGTAGCGGGAGGAGCCGAGCAGTACTTC.

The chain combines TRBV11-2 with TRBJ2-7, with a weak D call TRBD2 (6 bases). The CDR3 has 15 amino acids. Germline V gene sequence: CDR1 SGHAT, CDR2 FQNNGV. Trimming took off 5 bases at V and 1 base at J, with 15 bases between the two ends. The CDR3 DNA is TGTGCCAGCAGCGAGACCTCGGGACTTTCCTACGAGCAGTACTTC. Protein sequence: CASSETSGLSYEQYF.

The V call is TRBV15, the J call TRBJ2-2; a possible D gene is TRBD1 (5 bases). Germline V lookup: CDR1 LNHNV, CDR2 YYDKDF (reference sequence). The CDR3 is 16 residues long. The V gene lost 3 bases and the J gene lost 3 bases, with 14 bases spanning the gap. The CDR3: CATSRPGFPYTGELFF. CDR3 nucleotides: TGTGCCACCAGCAGGCCAGGGTTTCCATACACCGGGGAGCTGTTTTTT.

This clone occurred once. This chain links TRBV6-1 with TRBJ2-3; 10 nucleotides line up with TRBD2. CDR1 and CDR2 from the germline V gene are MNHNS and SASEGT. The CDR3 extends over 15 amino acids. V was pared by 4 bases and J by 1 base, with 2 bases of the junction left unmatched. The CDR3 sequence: CASSGLAGGTDTQYF. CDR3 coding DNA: TGTGCCAGCAGTGGACTAGCGGGCGGCACAGATACGCAGTATTTT.

DNA for the CDR3: TGTGCCAGCAGCTTAAGGGGTGGAAGGTCGGGGGTTCGGCCCGACCTAGCCAAAAACATTCAGTACTTC. Translation gives CASSLRGGRSGVRPDLAKNIQYF. The chain carries TRBV7-3 and TRBJ2-4, with D maybe TRBD2 (6 bases). Trimming shortened V by 1 base and J by 0 bases, and 31 bases separated the two germline ends. Germline-derived CDR1 and CDR2 are SGHTA and FQGTGA. CDR3 size: 23 residues.

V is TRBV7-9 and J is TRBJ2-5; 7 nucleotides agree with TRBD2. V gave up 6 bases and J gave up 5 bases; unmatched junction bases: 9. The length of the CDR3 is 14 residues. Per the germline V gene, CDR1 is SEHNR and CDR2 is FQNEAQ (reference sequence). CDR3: CASRDAGVRETQYF. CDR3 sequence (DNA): TGTGCCAGCAGGGACGCGGGAGTCCGGGAGACCCAGTACTTC.

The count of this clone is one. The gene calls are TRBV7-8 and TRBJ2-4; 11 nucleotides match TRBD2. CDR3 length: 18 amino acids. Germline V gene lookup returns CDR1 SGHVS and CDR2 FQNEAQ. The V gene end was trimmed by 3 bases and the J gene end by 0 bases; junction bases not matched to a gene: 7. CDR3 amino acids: CASSFLAGGSLAKNIQYF. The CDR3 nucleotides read TGTGCCAGCAGCTTTCTAGCGGGGGGATCCCTAGCCAAAAACATTCAGTACTTC.

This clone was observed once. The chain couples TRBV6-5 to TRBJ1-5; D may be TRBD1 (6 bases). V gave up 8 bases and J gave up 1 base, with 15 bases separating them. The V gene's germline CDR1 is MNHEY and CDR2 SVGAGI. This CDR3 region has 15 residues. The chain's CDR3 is CASGKQGGSNQPQHF. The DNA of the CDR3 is TGTGCCAGCGGAAAACAGGGTGGGAGCAATCAGCCCCAGCATTTT.

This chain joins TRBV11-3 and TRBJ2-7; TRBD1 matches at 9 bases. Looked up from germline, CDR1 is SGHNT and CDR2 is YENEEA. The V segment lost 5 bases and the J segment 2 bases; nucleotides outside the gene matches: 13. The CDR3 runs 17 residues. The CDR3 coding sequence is TGTGCCAGCAGCCTCGTGGGACCGGGACAGGGAACCTACGAGCAGTACTTC. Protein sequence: CASSLVGPGQGTYEQYF. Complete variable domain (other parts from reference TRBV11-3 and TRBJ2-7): EAGVVQSPRYKIIEKKQPVAFWCNPISGHNTLYWYLQNLGQGPELLIRYENEEAVDDSQLPKDRFSAERLKGVDSTLKIQPAELGDSAVYLCASSLVGPGQGTYEQYFGPGTRLTVT.

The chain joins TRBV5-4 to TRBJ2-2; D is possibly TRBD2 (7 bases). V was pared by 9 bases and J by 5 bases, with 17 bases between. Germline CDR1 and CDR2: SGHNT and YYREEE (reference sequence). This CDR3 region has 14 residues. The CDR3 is CATRGGGATGELFF. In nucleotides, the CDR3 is TGTGCCACCCGAGGGGGGGGAGCAACCGGGGAGCTGTTTTTT.

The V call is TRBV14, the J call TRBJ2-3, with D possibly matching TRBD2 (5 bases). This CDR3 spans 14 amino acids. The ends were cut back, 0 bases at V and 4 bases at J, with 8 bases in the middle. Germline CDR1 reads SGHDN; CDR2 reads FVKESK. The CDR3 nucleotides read TGTGCCAGCAGCCAAGACCTAGCCGCAGATACGCAGTATTTT. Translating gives CASSQDLAADTQYF.

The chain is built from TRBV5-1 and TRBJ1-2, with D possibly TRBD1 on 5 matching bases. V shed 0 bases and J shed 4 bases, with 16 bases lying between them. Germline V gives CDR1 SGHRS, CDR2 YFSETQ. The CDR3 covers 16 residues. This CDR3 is CASSLGTGILSYGYTF. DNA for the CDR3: TGCGCCAGCAGCTTGGGTACAGGAATTTTATCCTATGGCTACACCTTC.

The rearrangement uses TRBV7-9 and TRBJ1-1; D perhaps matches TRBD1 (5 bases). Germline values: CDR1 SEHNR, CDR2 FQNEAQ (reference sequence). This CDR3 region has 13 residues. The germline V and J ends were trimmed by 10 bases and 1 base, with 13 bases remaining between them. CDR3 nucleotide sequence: TGTGCCACGCGAGAACAGGCGAACACTGAAGCTTTCTTT. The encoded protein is CATREQANTEAFF.